The 32 T cell receptor beta chains below all came from one sample that was sequenced in a study of blood T cells in healthy people across ages. Combining a sample-barcoded 5' primer with a J-beta primer mix, a second PCR ran for roughly 6 to 11 cycles. TCRdb processed the 5' RACE reads anew with MiXCR; each CDR3 protein has one entry. The table shows more than 900,000 distinct CDR3 sequences, with almost 30% occurring only once. The same sample was also used in a study of T cells of mothers and their children.

Specimen: blood. The receptor set was obtained from a woman aged 40 to 49 in good health.

About this clonotype itself: This is likely a read error, given that the CDR3 carries no conserved phenylalanine or tryptophan at its end. This chain uses TRBV5-1 with TRBJ2-4; D might be TRBD1 (5 bases). Near its end, the DNA agrees better with TRBJ2-7, so the J call may be wrong. There are 13 residues in the CDR3. The germline V gene encodes CDR1 SGHRS and CDR2 YFSETQ. The CDR3, as DNA: TGCGCCAGCAGCTTGGCATGGGGCAACGAGCAGTACTGC. It yields the protein CASSLAWGNEQYC.

The gene calls are TRBV20-1 and TRBJ2-7; no firm D call. Trimming pared 1 base from V and 2 bases from J, leaving 9 bases between. This CDR3 has 13 residues. The germline gives CDR1 DFQATT, CDR2 SNEGSKA (reference sequence). CDR3 in DNA: TGCAGTGCTAGAGGTCAGCTCACCTACGAGCAGTACTTC. This sequence encodes CSARGQLTYEQYF.

The chain carries TRBV20-1 and TRBJ1-2, with D perhaps matching TRBD1 (5 bases). This CDR3 contains 11 residues. Trimming removed 6 bases from V and 6 bases from J, with 11 bases in between. Germline V gene sequence: CDR1 DFQATT, CDR2 SNEGSKA (reference sequence). CDR3 sequence: CSAPDKDGYTF. For the CDR3, the DNA is TGCAGTGCCCCGGACAAAGATGGCTACACCTTC.

This clonotype has just a few counts. The V call is TRBV3-1, the J call TRBJ1-2; D gene unclear. Germline V gene data show CDR1 as LGHDT and CDR2 as YNNKEL (reference sequence). The CDR3 spans 13 residues. The V end lost 3 bases, the J end lost 6 bases, and 11 bases lay between the germline ends. The CDR3 nucleotides read TGTGCCAGCAGCCAGCGGGCCGACGATGGCTACACCTTC. As protein: CASSQRADDGYTF.

About this clonotype itself: A read error may be the cause here, since a much bigger clone is one base away. This sequence joins TRBV4-3 and TRBJ1-5, with 7 positions matching TRBD1. Germline V gives CDR1 LGHNA, CDR2 YSLEER. The CDR3 runs 15 residues. CDR3 sequence reads: CTSSLDRAGNQPQHF. In DNA form, the CDR3 reads TGCACCAGCAGCCTCGACAGGGCGGGCAATCAGCCCCAGCATTTT.

The chain links TRBV2 to TRBJ1-2; 11 positions agree with TRBD1. The CDR3 loop spans 15 amino acids. The V gene end was trimmed by 6 bases and the J gene end by 4 bases; junction bases not matched to a gene: 7. Germline V lookup: CDR1 SNHLY, CDR2 FYNNEI. The CDR3 nucleotides read TGTGCCAGCAGCGAGGGACAGGGGGTTCTCTATGGCTACACCTTC. Translating gives CASSEGQGVLYGYTF.

The rearrangement links TRBV7-2 to TRBJ1-1; D unclear. In germline, CDR1 is SGHTA, CDR2 FQGNSA. The CDR3 contains 15 residues. V was pared by 5 bases and J by 6 bases, with 19 bases between. CDR3 DNA sequence: TGTGCCAGCAGCCCACCGGGAACAGTATCCGCTGAAGCTTTCTTT. This codes for CASSPPGTVSAEAFF. The full variable domain, completed using reference TRBV7-2 and TRBJ1-1, is GAGVSQSPSNKVTEKGKDVELRCDPISGHTALYWYRQSLGQGLEFLIYFQGNSAPDKSGLPSDRFSAERTGGSVSTLTIQRTQQEDSAVYLCASSPPGTVSAEAFFGQGTRLTVV.

The chain employs TRBV10-3 and TRBJ2-4, with 7 bases matching TRBD2. CDR3 length equals 13 residues. CDR1 and CDR2 (germline): ENHRY, SYGVKD. V shed 3 bases and J 9 bases; nucleotides not matched to a gene: 5. CDR3 sequence reads: CAISESGVGIQYF. The CDR3 DNA reads as TGTGCCATCAGTGAAAGCGGGGTGGGCATTCAGTACTTC.

The chain employs TRBV27 and TRBJ2-7, with 8 bases lining up with TRBD1. The CDR3 consists of 15 residues. V dropped 4 bases and J dropped 4; count of bases not matched to a gene: 9. From germline, CDR1 is MNHEY and CDR2 SMNVEV (reference sequence). CDR3 DNA sequence: TGTGCCAGCAGTTCCCCACAGGGGGGTAGGTACGAGCAGTACTTC. As protein: CASSSPQGGRYEQYF.

The CDR3 reads CASSLMDSSNEQFF. The DNA for the CDR3 is TGTGCCAGCAGCTTAATGGACAGCTCCAATGAGCAGTTCTTC. The V call is TRBV7-3, the J call TRBJ2-1, with a tentative D call TRBD1 (6 bases). Trimming left V 1 base short and J 6 bases short, with 10 bases between. Germline-derived CDR1 and CDR2 are SGHTA and FQGTGA. The length of the CDR3 is 14 residues. Looking up the rest from reference TRBV7-3 and TRBJ2-1 gives the full variable domain: GAGVSQTPSNKVTEKGKYVELRCDPISGHTALYWYRQSLGQGPEFLIYFQGTGAADDSGLPNDRFFAVRPEGSVSTLKIQRTERGDSAVYLCASSLMDSSNEQFFGPGTRLTVL.

V gene TRBV7-4 combines with J gene TRBJ1-5, with a weak D call TRBD1 (5 bases). The germline V and J ends were trimmed by 6 bases and 1 base, with 19 bases remaining between them. Germline loops: CDR1 SGHVT, CDR2 SQSDAQ. The CDR3 totals 17 residues. CDR3 coding DNA: TGTGCCAGCAGTCTACTACCCCGTGACAGCAGCAATCAGCCCCAGCATTTT. Translation gives CASSLLPRDSSNQPQHF.

This clonotype has only a few counts. The V and J genes are TRBV28 and TRBJ2-1, with D unresolved. The V end lost 6 bases, the J end lost 4 bases, and 10 bases lay between the germline ends. Germline-derived CDR1 and CDR2 are MDHEN and SYDVKM. The CDR3 extends over 13 amino acids. The CDR3 bases are TGTGCCAGCAGCCCCTTAAAGTACAATGAGCAGTTCTTC. As protein: CASSPLKYNEQFF.

Remarks on this clonotype: An end of the junction does not agree with germline; a read error may underlie this. The rearrangement joins TRBV14 to TRBJ2-7, with D uncertain. This CDR3 is 11 amino acids long. Germline CDR1 SGHDN, CDR2 FVKESK. The CDR3 DNA reads as TGTGCCGGCAGCCACGCCTACGAGCAGTACTTC. It specifies CAGSHAYEQYF.

CDR3 amino acids: CSASWGAQETQYF. The DNA of the CDR3 is TGCAGTGCTAGTTGGGGGGCCCAAGAGACCCAGTACTTC. This chain joins TRBV20-1 and TRBJ2-5; D may match TRBD1 or TRBD2 (6 bases each). Germline V CDR1 and CDR2: DFQATT, SNEGSKA (reference sequence). CDR3 length: 13 residues. Deletions cut 3 bases from V and 1 base from J, with 9 bases between.

This clonotype was counted many times. This sequence joins TRBV20-1 and TRBJ1-4; D gene ambiguous. Germline loops: CDR1 DFQATT, CDR2 SNEGSKA (reference sequence). This CDR3 has 13 residues. Deletions cut 3 bases from V and 2 bases from J, with 7 bases between. The CDR3 DNA reads as TGCAGTGCTAGCGGGAGGACTAATGAAAAACTGTTTTTT. It codes for CSASGRTNEKLFF.

The sample holds many counts of this clonotype. The chain links TRBV5-1 to TRBJ2-1, with D perhaps TRBD1 or TRBD2 (5 bases each). The V end was cut by 5 bases, the J end by 7 bases, with 16 bases between. Germline V gives CDR1 SGHRS, CDR2 YFSETQ. This CDR3 region has 14 residues. CDR3 in amino acids: CASRMGPATNEQFF. The CDR3 region has the DNA TGCGCCAGCAGAATGGGACCAGCGACTAATGAGCAGTTCTTC.

This clonotype has a single count. The J gene is TRBJ2-5, the V gene TRBV15; TRBD2 agrees at 8 bases. Germline V gene lookup returns CDR1 LNHNV and CDR2 YYDKDF (reference sequence). The CDR3 covers 15 residues. The junction had 3 bases not matched to a gene; V was cut back by 2 bases and J by 1 base. CDR3 nucleotide sequence: TGTGCCACCAGCAGACGACTAGCGAGCCAAGAGACCCAGTACTTC. Residues: CATSRRLASQETQYF.

This clonotype turned up a few times. The CDR3 bases are TGCAGTGCCACGGGACAGAGTAATGAAAAACTGTTTTTT. It translates to CSATGQSNEKLFF. The gene calls are TRBV20-1 and TRBJ1-4, with TRBD1 matching over 7 bases. With V trimmed by 6 bases and J by 4 bases, 5 bases remained unmatched. The CDR3 totals 13 residues. Germline V gene sequence: CDR1 DFQATT, CDR2 SNEGSKA (reference sequence).

This chain connects TRBV12-3 or TRBV12-4 to TRBJ2-6, with D perhaps TRBD1 or TRBD2 (7 bases each). This CDR3 is 18 amino acids long. V was pared by 3 bases and J by 0 bases, with 15 bases between. The CDR3 DNA is TGTGCCAGCAGTTTGGGGGGGAAGGGGGCCTCTGGGGCCAACGTCCTGACTTTC. Translated, it gives CASSLGGKGASGANVLTF.

The chain uses TRBV6-5 and TRBJ1-4; the match to TRBD1 covers 8 bases. The CDR3 spans 15 residues. Germline V lookup: CDR1 MNHEY, CDR2 SVGAGI. V was pared by 6 bases and J by 6 bases, with 9 bases of the junction left unmatched. As DNA, the CDR3 is TGTGCCAGCAGCCAACAGATGGACAGGGATGAAAAACTGTTTTTT. Residues: CASSQQMDRDEKLFF.

This rearrangement joins TRBV7-9 to TRBJ2-3, with 9 bases that match TRBD2. The ends lost 3 bases at V and 4 bases at J; junction bases unmatched: 8. The CDR3 has 16 residues. From germline, CDR1 is SEHNR and CDR2 FQNEAQ (reference sequence). CDR3 DNA: TGTGCCAGCAGCTTTGGCGGGGGGGTCCAGGCAGATACGCAGTATTTT. It codes for CASSFGGGVQADTQYF.

The V call is TRBV5-1, the J call TRBJ2-3, with D perhaps TRBD1 (6 bases). CDR1 is SGHRS and CDR2 is YFSETQ in the germline V gene. The V end lost 9 bases, the J end lost 2 bases, and 13 bases lay between the germline ends. The CDR3 covers 13 residues. CDR3 nucleotide sequence: TGCGCCACCGGGACATCTAACACAGATACGCAGTATTTT. Protein: CATGTSNTDTQYF.

Details on this clonotype: This may be a read error, as it is one base from a much larger clone. The chain carries TRBV6-5 and TRBJ2-5; 9 nucleotides line up with TRBD1. CDR1 MNHEY and CDR2 SVGAGI come from the germline V gene. CDR3 length: 15 amino acids. For the CDR3, the DNA is TGTGTCAGCAGTTACATGAGGACAGGGGAAGAGACCCAGGACTTC. This encodes CVSSYMRTGEETQDF.

This rearrangement joins TRBV5-1 to TRBJ2-1; TRBD2 matches 8 bases. The germline V gene has CDR1 SGHRS and CDR2 YFSETQ. The CDR3 is 15 residues long. V dropped 3 bases and J dropped 6; count of bases not matched to a gene: 8. The CDR3 region is CASSSSGRGSNEQFF. The CDR3 coding sequence is TGCGCCAGCAGCTCGAGCGGGAGAGGGTCCAATGAGCAGTTCTTC.

This clonotype was observed a few times. The chain joins TRBV28 to TRBJ2-1; tentative D call: TRBD2 (7 bases). The CDR3 is 18 residues long. Trimming shortened V by 4 bases and J by 0 bases, and 19 bases separated the two germline ends. Germline loops: CDR1 MDHEN, CDR2 SYDVKM. The CDR3 region is CASSWGGAGGYSYNEQFF. In DNA, the CDR3 is TGTGCCAGCAGTTGGGGGGGCGCCGGGGGTTACTCCTACAATGAGCAGTTCTTC.

The chain couples TRBV14 to TRBJ2-1, with D unclear. The V gene lost 4 bases and the J gene lost 8 bases, with 15 bases spanning the gap. The CDR3 consists of 14 residues. Germline assignment: CDR1 SGHDN and CDR2 FVKESK. The CDR3 reads CASSPEIRYDEQFF. CDR3 in DNA: TGTGCCAGCAGCCCAGAAATCCGTTACGATGAGCAGTTCTTC. The full variable domain, its missing parts supplied by reference TRBV14 and TRBJ2-1, is EAGVTQFPSHSVIEKGQTVTLRCDPISGHDNLYWYRRVMGKEIKFLLHFVKESKQDESGMPNNRFLAERTGGTYSTLKVQPAELEDSGVYFCASSPEIRYDEQFFGPGTRLTVL.

The V gene is TRBV16, the J gene TRBJ1-2, with a weak D call TRBD1 (5 bases). This CDR3 contains 12 residues. CDR1 is KGHSY and CDR2 is FQNENV in the germline V gene. V lost 3 bases and J 13 bases, leaving 15 bases between the germline ends. The CDR3 loop reads CASSHSRDRVTF. As DNA, the CDR3 is TGTGCCAGCAGCCACAGCCGGGACCGCGTCACCTTC.

Only a few counts were recorded for this clonotype. The rearrangement uses TRBV7-8 and TRBJ2-1; 7 bases are shared with TRBD1. J lost 6 bases, V lost 6 bases, and 5 bases had no gene match. This CDR3 is 13 amino acids long. In germline, CDR1 is SGHVS, CDR2 FQNEAQ. DNA for the CDR3: TGTGCCAGCAGACTCGACAGGGTCAATGAGCAGTTCTTC. This sequence encodes CASRLDRVNEQFF.

V and J are TRBV24-1 and TRBJ1-4; D gene unclear. The V and J ends lost 5 bases and 0 bases respectively, with 12 bases between them. The CDR3 spans 16 residues. Germline-derived CDR1 and CDR2 are KGHDR and SFDVKD. The CDR3 spells CATSAGSVSTNEKLFF. CDR3 coding DNA: TGTGCCACCAGTGCAGGCTCGGTATCAACTAATGAAAAACTGTTTTTT.

This clonotype was seen only a few times. The gene calls are TRBV7-8 and TRBJ1-2; 7 bases are shared with TRBD1. The CDR3 length is 16 residues. CDR1 and CDR2 from the germline V gene are SGHVS and FQNEAQ. Unmatched junction bases numbered 14, after V lost 5 bases and J lost 5 bases. CDR3 loop: CASSVGTAPFKYGYTF. The CDR3 DNA reads as TGTGCCAGCAGCGTCGGGACAGCGCCCTTTAAATATGGCTACACCTTC.

In its sample, this clonotype was seen many times. V is TRBV20-1 and J is TRBJ2-5; the D is unclear. V lost 3 bases and J 2 bases, leaving 22 bases between the germline ends. This CDR3 has 17 residues. Germline assignment: CDR1 DFQATT and CDR2 SNEGSKA (reference sequence). CDR3 amino acids: CSARSIYRVRSQETQYF. In DNA form, the CDR3 reads TGCAGTGCTAGGTCAATATACCGCGTCAGAAGTCAAGAGACCCAGTACTTC.

The chain carries TRBV5-1 and TRBJ1-4, with no clear D. The V gene lost 4 bases and the J gene lost 0 bases, with 16 bases spanning the gap. There are 17 residues in the CDR3. From germline, CDR1 is SGHRS and CDR2 YFSETQ. DNA for the CDR3: TGCGCCAGCAGCGAATGGACCGGCGGCTCAACTAATGAAAAACTGTTTTTT. Protein: CASSEWTGGSTNEKLFF.